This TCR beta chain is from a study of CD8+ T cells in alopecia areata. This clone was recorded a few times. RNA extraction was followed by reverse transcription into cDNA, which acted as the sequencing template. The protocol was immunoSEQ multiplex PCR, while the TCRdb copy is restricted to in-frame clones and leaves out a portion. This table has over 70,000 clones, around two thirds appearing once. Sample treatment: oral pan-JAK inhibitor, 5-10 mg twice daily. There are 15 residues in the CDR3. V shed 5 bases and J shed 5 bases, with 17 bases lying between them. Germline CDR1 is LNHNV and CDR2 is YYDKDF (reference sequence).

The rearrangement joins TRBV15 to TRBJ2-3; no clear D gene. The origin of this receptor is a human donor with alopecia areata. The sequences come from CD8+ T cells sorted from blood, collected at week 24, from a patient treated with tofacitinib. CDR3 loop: CATSPERLAGDTQYF. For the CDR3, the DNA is TGTGCCACCAGCCCTGAGAGACTCGCTGGAGATACGCAGTATTTT.